The 19 T cell receptor beta chains reported below all come from one sample, sequenced in a study of beta chain features in type 1 diabetes. The study, taken as a whole, reports: Shorter TCRB CDR3s, moderately but significantly so, were found in Type 1 diabetes patients in all four CD4+ subsets.

Every isolated RNA sample was fully reverse transcribed, so sequencing captured expressed TCRB transcripts. Measured with immunoSEQ multiplex PCR; TCRdb has only the in-frame clones, and not every one. The repertoire has hundreds of thousands of clones, 13% of them found once; the top ten carry 0.022%. No antigens are known for them. The material sequenced was naive CD4+ T cells from blood. These receptors were taken from a man aged 18 to 35 with type 1 diabetes.

The rearrangement uses TRBV5-4 and TRBJ2-5, with 9 bases that match TRBD2. V was pared by 1 base and J by 1 base, with 5 bases of the junction left unmatched. Germline CDR1 and CDR2: SGHNT and YYREEE (reference sequence). The CDR3 length is 16 residues. The CDR3 DNA sequence: TGTGCCAGCAGCTTGCCAGGCGGGGGGGCCCAAGAGACCCAGTACTTC. Translating gives CASSLPGGGAQETQYF.

The chain is built from TRBV5-6 and TRBJ2-2; D ambiguous. CDR1 and CDR2 from the germline V gene are SGHDT and YYEEEE. Trimming left V 4 bases short and J 3 bases short, with 16 bases between. The CDR3 totals 16 residues. CDR3 DNA sequence: TGTGCCAGCAGCCTCGGGCCCTCCTATTACACCGGGGAGCTGTTTTTT. Translation: CASSLGPSYYTGELFF.

This chain connects TRBV20-1 to TRBJ2-1; D unresolved. Trimming cost V 6 bases and J 3 bases, with 3 bases left between them. CDR1 and CDR2 from the germline V gene are DFQATT and SNEGSKA (reference sequence). CDR3 length equals 10 residues. In DNA, the CDR3 is TGCAGTGCCTACTACAATGAGCAGTTCTTC. It encodes CSAYYNEQFF.

The gene calls are TRBV29-1 and TRBJ2-7, with a possible D match to TRBD1 (6 bases). The CDR3 is 14 amino acids. Between the trimmed V and J ends, which lost 7 bases and 0 bases, there was a span of 16 bases. Germline CDR1 and CDR2: SQVTM and ANQGSEA. The CDR3 loop is CSAKGQPSSYEQYF. The CDR3, as DNA: TGCAGCGCTAAAGGACAGCCGAGCTCCTACGAGCAGTACTTC.

This clone was counted between two and nine times. This sequence joins TRBV30 and TRBJ2-5; the D gene is possibly TRBD1 (6 bases). The tail of the sequence fits TRBJ2-7 better, so the J call may be wrong. CDR1 and CDR2 (germline): GTSNPN, SVGIG (reference sequence). This CDR3 spans 13 amino acids. The CDR3: CAWSKGDTYEQYF. CDR3 bases: TGTGCCTGGAGTAAGGGGGACACCTACGAGCAGTACTTC.

V gene TRBV7-6 combines with J gene TRBJ2-7; tentatively, D is TRBD2 (7 bases). Trimming took 4 bases from V and 4 from J, leaving 14 bases between them. In germline, CDR1 is SGHVS, CDR2 FNYEAQ. The CDR3 extends over 14 amino acids. CDR3 bases: TGTGCCAGCAGCTCACGGGGGGCGTATTACGAGCAGTACTTC. It encodes CASSSRGAYYEQYF.

Only a few counts were recorded for this clone. Different DNA sequences within this sample yield the same CDR3. The rearrangement links TRBV6-5 to TRBJ2-7; 7 bases align to TRBD1. V lost 5 bases, J lost 4 bases, and 2 bases stayed unmatched. The CDR3 loop spans 12 amino acids. The germline V gene has CDR1 MNHEY and CDR2 SVGAGI. CDR3 DNA sequence: TGTGCCAGCAGTCAGACAGGGTACGAGCAGTACTTC. This codes for CASSQTGYEQYF.

This rearrangement joins TRBV18 to TRBJ2-2; 7 bases line up with TRBD1. The length of the CDR3 is 15 residues. The V gene's germline CDR1 is KGHSH and CDR2 LQKENI. The ends lost 3 bases at V and 3 bases at J; junction bases unmatched: 4. The CDR3 DNA follows: TGTGCCAGCTCACCGGGTACAGGGGACACCGGGGAGCTGTTTTTT. Its protein is CASSPGTGDTGELFF.

CDR3 sequence: CASSSGGTGSSYNEQFF. CDR3 DNA sequence: TGTGCCAGCAGTAGCGGGGGGACCGGGTCCTCCTACAATGAGCAGTTCTTC. This chain joins TRBV5-4 and TRBJ2-1, with 10 positions matching TRBD2. From germline, CDR1 is SGHNT and CDR2 YYREEE (reference sequence). V was clipped by 5 bases and J by 0 bases; unmatched bases: 8. This CDR3 is 17 amino acids long. The whole variable domain, remainder taken from reference TRBV5-4 and TRBJ2-1, is ETGVTQSPTHLIKTRGQQVTLRCSSQSGHNTVSWYQQALGQGPQFIFQYYREEENGRGNFPPRFSGLQFPNYSSELNVNALELDDSALYLCASSSGGTGSSYNEQFFGPGTRLTVL.

Concerning this clone: Distinct nucleotide sequences in the sample also encode this CDR3. This chain connects TRBV18 to TRBJ2-3; unclear D gene. V lost 1 base to trimming and J lost 4 bases, with 3 bases between them. Germline loops: CDR1 KGHSH, CDR2 LQKENI. CDR3 length equals 12 residues. The CDR3 sequence is CASSPRADTQYF. In nucleotides, the CDR3 is TGTGCCAGCTCACCACGAGCAGATACGCAGTATTTT.

This clone was counted a few times. The V and J genes are TRBV6-5 and TRBJ1-2, with no clear D. Germline CDR1 MNHEY, CDR2 SVGAGI. V was trimmed by 6 bases and J by 0 bases, leaving 11 bases between them. The CDR3 spans 14 residues. This CDR3 is CASRRTIPNYGYTF. The CDR3 bases are TGTGCCAGCAGACGAACGATCCCTAACTATGGCTACACCTTC.

This clone was seen only a few times. The chain is built from TRBV9 and TRBJ1-1; no clear D gene. The CDR3 contains 14 residues. The germline V gene encodes CDR1 SGDLS and CDR2 YYNGEE. Trimming removed 0 bases at V and 1 base at J, with 7 bases between. CDR3: CASSVDGWNTEAFF. The CDR3 nucleotides read TGTGCCAGCAGCGTAGACGGATGGAACACTGAAGCTTTCTTT.

The V call is TRBV30, the J call TRBJ1-2; 7 bases are shared with TRBD1. The CDR3 covers 17 residues. Per the germline V gene, CDR1 is GTSNPN and CDR2 is SVGIG (reference sequence). V was clipped by 5 bases and J by 0 bases; unmatched bases: 15. The CDR3: CAWGEARGYSPNYGYTF. DNA for the CDR3: TGTGCCTGGGGGGAGGCCAGGGGGTACTCCCCTAACTATGGCTACACCTTC.

This clone has just a few counts. The rearrangement links TRBV5-1 to TRBJ2-5, with TRBD1 identical over 7 bases. The CDR3 covers 14 residues. Germline CDR1 SGHRS, CDR2 YFSETQ. J gave up 2 bases and V 2 bases, and 3 bases lay outside the gene matches. CDR3 nucleotides: TGCGCCAGCAGCTTACTGACAGGGCAAGAGACCCAGTACTTC. Translating it yields CASSLLTGQETQYF.

This clone has just a few counts. V usage is TRBV4-1 and J usage is TRBJ1-4; D perhaps matches TRBD1 (5 bases). Trimming cost V 5 bases and J 4 bases, with 20 bases left between them. Germline assignment: CDR1 MGHRA and CDR2 YSYEKL. The length of the CDR3 is 17 residues. CDR3 nucleotides: TGCGCCAGCAGCTCTAGTGGTTCACGGGGCAATAATGAAAAACTGTTTTTT. Its protein product is CASSSSGSRGNNEKLFF.

The chain joins TRBV6-1 to TRBJ1-5; 8 positions match TRBD1. The CDR3 is made up of 15 amino acids. Trimming took 3 bases from V and 4 from J; bases not matched to a gene: 5. CDR1 and CDR2 from the germline V gene are MNHNS and SASEGT. In DNA form, the CDR3 reads TGTGCCAGCAGTGAGTCAGGGGGCACGAATCAGCCCCAGCATTTT. Amino acid sequence: CASSESGGTNQPQHF.

The V gene is TRBV6-5, the J gene TRBJ2-6; unclear D gene. This CDR3 comprises 16 residues. Germline values: CDR1 MNHEY, CDR2 SVGAGI. The V and J ends lost 3 bases and 0 bases respectively, with 9 bases between them. The CDR3 nucleotides are TGTGCCAGCAGTTATAAGGTCGCCTCTGGGGCCAACGTCCTGACTTTC. It encodes CASSYKVASGANVLTF.

The rearrangement uses TRBV25-1 and TRBJ1-3; D is perhaps TRBD1 (6 bases). Germline loops: CDR1 MGHDK, CDR2 SYGVNS. The CDR3 has 15 residues. Deletions cut 2 bases from V and 2 bases from J, with 10 bases between. The CDR3 bases are TGTGCCAGCAGTGAAGCCGGGACAACTGGAAACACCATATATTTT. Translated, it gives CASSEAGTTGNTIYF.

This chain uses TRBV2 with TRBJ2-5; a possible D gene is TRBD1 (5 bases). This CDR3 is built from 14 residues. Germline V gene lookup returns CDR1 SNHLY and CDR2 FYNNEI. Trimming stripped 4 bases from V and 6 bases from J, with 15 bases between. The CDR3 region is CASSVGELGKTQYF. CDR3 DNA sequence: TGTGCCAGCAGTGTAGGGGAATTGGGAAAGACCCAGTACTTC.